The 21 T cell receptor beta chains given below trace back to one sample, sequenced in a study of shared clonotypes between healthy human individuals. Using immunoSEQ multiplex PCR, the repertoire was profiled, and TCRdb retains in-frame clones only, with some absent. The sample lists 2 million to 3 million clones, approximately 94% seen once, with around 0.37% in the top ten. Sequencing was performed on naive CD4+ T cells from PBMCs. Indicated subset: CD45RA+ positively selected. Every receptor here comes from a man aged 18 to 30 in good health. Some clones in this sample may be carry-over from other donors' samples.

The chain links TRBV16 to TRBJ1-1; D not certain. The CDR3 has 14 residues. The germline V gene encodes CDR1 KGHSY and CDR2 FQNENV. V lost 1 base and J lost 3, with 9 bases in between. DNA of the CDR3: TGTGCCAGCAGCCAATTGTCCTGGGACACTGAAGCTTTCTTT. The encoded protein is CASSQLSWDTEAFF.

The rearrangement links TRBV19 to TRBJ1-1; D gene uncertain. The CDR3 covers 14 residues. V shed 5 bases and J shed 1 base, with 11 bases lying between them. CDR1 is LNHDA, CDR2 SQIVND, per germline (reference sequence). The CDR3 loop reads CASSRWAENTEAFF. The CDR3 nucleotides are TGTGCCAGTAGTCGGTGGGCCGAGAACACTGAAGCTTTCTTT.

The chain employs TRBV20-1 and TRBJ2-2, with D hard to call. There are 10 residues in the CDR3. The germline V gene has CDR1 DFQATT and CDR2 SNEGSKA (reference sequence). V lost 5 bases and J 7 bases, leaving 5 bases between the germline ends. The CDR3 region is CSAQYGELFF. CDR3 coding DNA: TGCAGTGCTCAATACGGGGAGCTGTTTTTT.

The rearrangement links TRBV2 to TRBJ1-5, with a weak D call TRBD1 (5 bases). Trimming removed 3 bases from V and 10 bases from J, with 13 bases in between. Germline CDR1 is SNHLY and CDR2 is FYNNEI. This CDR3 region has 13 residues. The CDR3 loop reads CASSDRGGTPQHF. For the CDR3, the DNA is TGTGCCAGCAGTGACCGGGGGGGAACACCCCAGCATTTT.

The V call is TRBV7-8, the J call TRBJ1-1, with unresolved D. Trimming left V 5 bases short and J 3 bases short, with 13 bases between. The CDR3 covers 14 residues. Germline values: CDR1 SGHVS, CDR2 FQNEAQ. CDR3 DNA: TGTGCCAGCAGCCGAGGGTCCTGGGACACTGAAGCTTTCTTT. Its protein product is CASSRGSWDTEAFF.

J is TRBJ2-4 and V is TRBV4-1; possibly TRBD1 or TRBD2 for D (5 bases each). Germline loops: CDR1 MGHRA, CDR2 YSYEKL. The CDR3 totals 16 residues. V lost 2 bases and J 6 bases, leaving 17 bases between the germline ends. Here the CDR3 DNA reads TGCGCCAGCAGCCAAAGGGACGTTTTCGAAGGAAACATTCAGTACTTC. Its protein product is CASSQRDVFEGNIQYF.

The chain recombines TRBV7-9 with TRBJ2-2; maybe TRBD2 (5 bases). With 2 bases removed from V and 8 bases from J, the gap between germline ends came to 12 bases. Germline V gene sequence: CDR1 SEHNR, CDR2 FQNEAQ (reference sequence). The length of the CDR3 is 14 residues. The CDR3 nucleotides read TGTGCCAGCAGCTTATTCGGGGAGTTAGGGGAGCTGTTTTTT. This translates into CASSLFGELGELFF. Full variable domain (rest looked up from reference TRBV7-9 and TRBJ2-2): DTGVSQNPRHKITKRGQNVTFRCDPISEHNRLYWYRQTLGQGPEFLTYFQNEAQLEKSRLLSDRFSAERPKGSFSTLEIQRTEQGDSAMYLCASSLFGELGELFFGEGSRLTVL.

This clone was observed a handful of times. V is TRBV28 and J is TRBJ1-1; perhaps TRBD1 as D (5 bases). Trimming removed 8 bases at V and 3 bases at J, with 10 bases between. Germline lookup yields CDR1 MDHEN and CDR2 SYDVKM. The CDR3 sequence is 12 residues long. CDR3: CASRGPHTEAFF. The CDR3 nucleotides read TGTGCCAGCCGGGGCCCGCACACTGAAGCTTTCTTT.

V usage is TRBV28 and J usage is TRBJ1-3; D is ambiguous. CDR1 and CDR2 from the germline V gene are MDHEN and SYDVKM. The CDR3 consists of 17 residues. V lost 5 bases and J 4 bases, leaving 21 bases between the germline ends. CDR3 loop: CASSTPQRARTGNTIYF. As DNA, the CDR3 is TGTGCCAGCAGTACACCCCAGAGGGCCCGTACGGGAAACACCATATATTTT.

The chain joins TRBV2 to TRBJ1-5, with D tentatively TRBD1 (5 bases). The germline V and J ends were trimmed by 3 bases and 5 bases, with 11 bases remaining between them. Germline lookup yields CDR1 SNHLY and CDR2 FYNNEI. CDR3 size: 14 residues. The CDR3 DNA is TGTGCCAGCAGTGACGGCCAGGGCCATCAGCCCCAGCATTTT. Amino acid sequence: CASSDGQGHQPQHF.

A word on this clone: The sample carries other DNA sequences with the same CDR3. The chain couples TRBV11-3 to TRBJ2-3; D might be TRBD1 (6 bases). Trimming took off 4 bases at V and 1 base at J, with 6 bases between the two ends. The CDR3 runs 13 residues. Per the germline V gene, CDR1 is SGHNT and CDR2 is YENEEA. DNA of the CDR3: TGTGCCAGCAGCTCAGGGGGCACAGATACGCAGTATTTT. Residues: CASSSGGTDTQYF.

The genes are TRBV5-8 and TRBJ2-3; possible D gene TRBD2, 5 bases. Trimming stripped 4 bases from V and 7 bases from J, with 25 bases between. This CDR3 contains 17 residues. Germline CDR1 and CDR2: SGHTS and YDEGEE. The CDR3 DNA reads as TGTGCCAGCAGCCCCCGGGATGCCCTTCAAAGGCCCTATACGCAGTATTTT. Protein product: CASSPRDALQRPYTQYF.

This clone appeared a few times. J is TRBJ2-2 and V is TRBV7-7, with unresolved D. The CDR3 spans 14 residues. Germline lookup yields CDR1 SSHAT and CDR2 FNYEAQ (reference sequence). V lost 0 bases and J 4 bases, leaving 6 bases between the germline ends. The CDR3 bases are TGTGCCAGCAGCTTAGCGGGCAGCACCGGGGAGCTGTTTTTT. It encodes CASSLAGSTGELFF.

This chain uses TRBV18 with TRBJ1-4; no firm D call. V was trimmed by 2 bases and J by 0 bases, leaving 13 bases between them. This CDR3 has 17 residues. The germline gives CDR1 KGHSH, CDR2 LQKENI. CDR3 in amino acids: CASSPGQQPATNEKLFF. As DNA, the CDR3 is TGTGCCAGCTCACCAGGGCAGCAGCCAGCAACTAATGAAAAACTGTTTTTT.

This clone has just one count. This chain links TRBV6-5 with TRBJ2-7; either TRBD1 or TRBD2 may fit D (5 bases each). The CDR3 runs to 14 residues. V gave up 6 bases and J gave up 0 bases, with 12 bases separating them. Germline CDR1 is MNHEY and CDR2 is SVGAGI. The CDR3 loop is CASRPAGSSYEQYF. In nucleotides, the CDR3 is TGTGCCAGCAGGCCGGCAGGGAGCTCCTACGAGCAGTACTTC.

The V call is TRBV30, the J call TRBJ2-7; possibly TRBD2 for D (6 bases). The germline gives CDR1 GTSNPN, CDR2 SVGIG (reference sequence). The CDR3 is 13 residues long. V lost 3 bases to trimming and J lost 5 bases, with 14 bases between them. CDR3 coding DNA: TGTGCCTGGAGGCGCCCGTGGGAGGACGAGCAGTACTTC. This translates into CAWRRPWEDEQYF.

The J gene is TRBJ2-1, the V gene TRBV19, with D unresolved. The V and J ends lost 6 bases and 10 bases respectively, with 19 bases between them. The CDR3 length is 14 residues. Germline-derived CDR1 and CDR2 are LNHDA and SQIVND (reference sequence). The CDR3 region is CASSNLRFRVEQFF. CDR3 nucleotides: TGTGCCAGTAGCAACCTCAGGTTTAGGGTGGAGCAGTTCTTC.

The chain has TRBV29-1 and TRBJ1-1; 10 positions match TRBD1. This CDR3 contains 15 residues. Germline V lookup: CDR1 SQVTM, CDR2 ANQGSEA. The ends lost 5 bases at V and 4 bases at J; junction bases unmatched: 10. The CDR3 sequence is CSVLRQGALRTEAFF. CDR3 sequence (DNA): TGCAGCGTTCTTAGACAGGGGGCACTCCGCACTGAAGCTTTCTTT.

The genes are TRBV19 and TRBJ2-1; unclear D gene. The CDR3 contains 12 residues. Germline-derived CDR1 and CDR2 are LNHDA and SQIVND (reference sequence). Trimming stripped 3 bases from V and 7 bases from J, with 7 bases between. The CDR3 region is CASSMSVNEQFF. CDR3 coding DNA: TGTGCCAGTAGTATGTCGGTTAATGAGCAGTTCTTC. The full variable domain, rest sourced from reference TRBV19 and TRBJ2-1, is DGGITQSPKYLFRKEGQNVTLSCEQNLNHDAMYWYRQDPGQGLRLIYYSQIVNDFQKGDIAEGYSVSREKKESFPLTVTSAQKNPTAFYLCASSMSVNEQFFGPGTRLTVL.

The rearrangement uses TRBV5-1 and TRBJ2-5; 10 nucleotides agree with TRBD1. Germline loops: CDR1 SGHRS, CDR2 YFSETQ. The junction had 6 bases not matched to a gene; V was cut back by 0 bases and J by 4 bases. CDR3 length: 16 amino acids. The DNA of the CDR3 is TGCGCCAGCAGCTTGGCCGGGACAGGGGATGGAGAGACCCAGTACTTC. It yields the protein CASSLAGTGDGETQYF.

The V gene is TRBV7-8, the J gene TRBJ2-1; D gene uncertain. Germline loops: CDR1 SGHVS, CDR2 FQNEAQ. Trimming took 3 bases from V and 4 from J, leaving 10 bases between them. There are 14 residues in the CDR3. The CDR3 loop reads CASSFTTPYNEQFF. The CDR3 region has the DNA TGTGCCAGCAGCTTCACAACACCATACAATGAGCAGTTCTTC.